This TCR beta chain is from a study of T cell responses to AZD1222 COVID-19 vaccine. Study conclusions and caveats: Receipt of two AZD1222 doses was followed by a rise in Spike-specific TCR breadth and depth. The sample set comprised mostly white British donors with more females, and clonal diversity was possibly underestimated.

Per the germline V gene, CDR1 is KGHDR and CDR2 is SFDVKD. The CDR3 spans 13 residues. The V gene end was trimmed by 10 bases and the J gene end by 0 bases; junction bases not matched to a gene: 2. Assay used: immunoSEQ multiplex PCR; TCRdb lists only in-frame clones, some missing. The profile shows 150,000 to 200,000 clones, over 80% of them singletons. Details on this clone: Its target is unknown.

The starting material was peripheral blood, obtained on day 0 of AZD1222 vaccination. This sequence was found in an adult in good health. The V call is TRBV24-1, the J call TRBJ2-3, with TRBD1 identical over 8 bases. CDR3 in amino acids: CATRDRSTDTQYF. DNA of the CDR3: TGTGCCACAAGGGACAGGAGCACAGATACGCAGTATTTT.